The entry that follows covers one TCR beta chain sequence. This entry belongs to a study of blood T cell repertoires in COVID-19. Study as a whole: Samples taken during acute and convalescent COVID-19 were collected in the United States, Italy and Spain. PBMCs, B-cell-depleted T cells, or T cells provided the cDNA or gDNA that made up the material.

The table came from immunoSEQ multiplex PCR; TCRdb's copy has only in-frame clones and leaves some out. The table has about 59,000 clones, roughly 80% seen once. The CDR3 extends over 15 amino acids. Per the germline V gene, CDR1 is SGHRS and CDR2 is YFSETQ. Trimming at V came to 4 bases and at J to 2 bases, leaving 3 bases not matched to a gene. This clonotype was sampled from a man aged 80 or over with acute or convalescent COVID-19. The sequenced material came from peripheral blood. The chain combines TRBV5-1 with TRBJ2-5; 12 bases agree with TRBD2. In DNA form, the CDR3 reads TGCGCCAGCAGCCTAGGACTAGCGGGACAAGAGACCCAGTACTTC. This sequence encodes CASSLGLAGQETQYF.